These 28 T cell receptor beta chains were sequenced from one sample in a study of T cell changes during pregnancy in multiple sclerosis. Assay used: immunoSEQ multiplex PCR; TCRdb lists only in-frame clones, some missing. The table has tens of thousands of clones, approximately 90% seen once; the top ten hold around 0.58%. This material consisted of CD4+ T cells from peripheral blood mononuclear cells, taken in the first trimester of pregnancy. The receptors originated from a female donor with multiple sclerosis, enrolled in a pregnancy study.

The V call is TRBV9, the J call TRBJ2-5; TRBD1 matches 8 bases. Germline loops: CDR1 SGDLS, CDR2 YYNGEE. The CDR3 sequence is 16 residues long. The junction had 11 bases not matched to a gene; V was cut back by 2 bases and J by 5 bases. The DNA of the CDR3 is TGTGCCAGCAGCGTCGGACAGGGCCCCCGTTGGGAGACCCAGTACTTC. This sequence encodes CASSVGQGPRWETQYF.

The gene calls are TRBV27 and TRBJ2-1; TRBD2 agrees at 12 bases. With 10 bases clipped from V and 6 bases from J, the junction kept 7 bases outside the gene matches. CDR3 length equals 14 residues. Germline V gene data show CDR1 as MNHEY and CDR2 as SMNVEV (reference sequence). The CDR3 sequence: CATMGLAGRNEQFF. Here the CDR3 DNA reads TGTGCCACCATGGGACTAGCGGGCCGCAATGAGCAGTTCTTC.

CDR3 in amino acids: CASRNRGVNTEAFF. The CDR3 DNA reads as TGTGCCAGCAGGAACAGGGGCGTAAACACTGAAGCTTTCTTT. The V call is TRBV6-6, the J call TRBJ1-1, with 7 bases lining up with TRBD1. Germline CDR1 reads MNHNY; CDR2 reads SVGAGI (reference sequence). The V segment lost 6 bases and the J segment 2 bases; nucleotides outside the gene matches: 6. The length of the CDR3 is 14 residues.

This clone was observed a single time. The chain employs TRBV6-1 and TRBJ2-7; the match to TRBD2 covers 9 bases. CDR3 size: 17 residues. V trimming: 4 bases; J trimming: 3 bases; junction bases outside the gene matches: 13. CDR1 is MNHNS and CDR2 is SASEGT in the germline V gene. This chain's CDR3 is CASSASPGLAKVYEQYF. The CDR3 DNA reads TGTGCCAGCAGTGCCAGCCCGGGACTAGCAAAGGTCTACGAGCAGTACTTC.

The chain links TRBV4-2 to TRBJ2-3; D possibly corresponds to TRBD2 (5 bases). The CDR3 runs 15 residues. V lost 3 bases to trimming and J lost 0 bases, with 10 bases between them. Germline V gene sequence: CDR1 LGHNA, CDR2 YNFKEQ. This CDR3 reads CASSQSGESTDTQYF. CDR3 bases: TGTGCCAGCAGCCAGAGCGGAGAGAGCACAGATACGCAGTATTTT.

The chain has TRBV2 and TRBJ2-6; possible D gene TRBD2, 6 bases. Germline CDR1 and CDR2: SNHLY and FYNNEI. Between the trimmed V and J ends, which lost 4 bases and 0 bases, there was a span of 7 bases. The CDR3 sequence is 15 residues long. CDR3 nucleotides: TGTGCCAGCAGTGTCGGGGGCTCTGGGGCCAACGTCCTGACTTTC. This translates into CASSVGGSGANVLTF.

Details on this clone: A junction boundary mismatches the germline segment, possibly from a read error. The chain has TRBV7-7 and TRBJ1-3, with 8 bases matching TRBD1. The CDR3 consists of 21 residues. Germline loops: CDR1 SSHAT, CDR2 FNYEAQ (reference sequence). The CDR3 DNA follows: TGTGCTAGCAGCTTAGTTGCCATGGGGGACAGGTTATCGAACTCTGGAAACACCATATATTTT. Its protein product is CASSLVAMGDRLSNSGNTIYF.

Concerning this clone itself: The junction shows a germline mismatch at one end, possibly a read error. The chain joins TRBV15 to TRBJ2-7, with TRBD2 matching over 12 bases. There are 15 residues in the CDR3. Germline-derived CDR1 and CDR2 are LNHNV and YYDKDF (reference sequence). The CDR3 loop reads CATRRGLAGTYEQYF. CDR3 DNA sequence: TGTGCCACCAGAAGAGGACTAGCGGGGACCTACGAGCAGTACTTC.

V gene TRBV7-9 combines with J gene TRBJ2-1, with D possibly TRBD1 on 6 matching bases. Germline V gene sequence: CDR1 SEHNR, CDR2 FQNEAQ (reference sequence). V lost 5 bases and J 6 bases, leaving 17 bases between the germline ends. The CDR3 consists of 15 residues. DNA for the CDR3: TGTGCCAGCAGCCGCTGGGAAGCACAGGGCAATGAGCAGTTCTTC. Its translation is CASSRWEAQGNEQFF.

This rearrangement joins TRBV30 to TRBJ2-5, with TRBD2 matching 9 bases. The CDR3 runs to 16 residues. Unmatched junction bases numbered 14, after V lost 4 bases and J lost 5 bases. Germline V gene data show CDR1 as GTSNPN and CDR2 as SVGIG (reference sequence). This CDR3 is CAWTRRGSGGWETQYF. CDR3 coding DNA: TGTGCCTGGACGCGCAGAGGTAGCGGGGGATGGGAGACCCAGTACTTC.

The chain carries TRBV7-8 and TRBJ1-6, with D maybe TRBD1 (5 bases). Trimming took 4 bases from V and 6 from J, leaving 10 bases between them. The CDR3 has 14 amino acids. The germline CDR1 and CDR2 sequences are SGHVS and FQNEAQ. The CDR3 is CASSSTATNSPLHF. CDR3 nucleotides: TGTGCCAGCAGCTCGACAGCGACTAATTCACCCCTCCACTTT. The full variable domain, completed using reference TRBV7-8 and TRBJ1-6, is GAGVSQSPRYKVAKRGQDVALRCDPISGHVSLFWYQQALGQGPEFLTYFQNEAQLDKSGLPSDRFFAERPEGSVSTLKIQRTQQEDSAVYLCASSSTATNSPLHFGNGTRLTVT.

The J gene is TRBJ1-1, the V gene TRBV7-9, with 7 bases aligning to TRBD1. The CDR3 extends over 13 amino acids. Germline loops: CDR1 SEHNR, CDR2 FQNEAQ (reference sequence). With V trimmed by 4 bases and J by 7 bases, 6 bases remained unmatched. DNA for the CDR3: TGTGCCAGCAGCTCTATGAGGGACAGTGAAGCTTTCTTT. Translation: CASSSMRDSEAFF.

The chain is built from TRBV29-1 and TRBJ1-1; 7 bases are a match to TRBD1. Germline-derived CDR1 and CDR2 are SQVTM and ANQGSEA. V lost 7 bases, J lost 4 bases, and 9 bases stayed unmatched. The CDR3 runs to 13 residues. The CDR3 nucleotides are TGCAGCGCCCACAGGGGTGTAGGCACTGAAGCTTTCTTT. Its protein is CSAHRGVGTEAFF. The variable domain in full, with the rest retrieved from reference TRBV29-1 and TRBJ1-1, is SAVISQKPSRDICQRGTSLTIQCQVDSQVTMMFWYRQQPGQSLTLIATANQGSEATYESGFVIDKFPISRPNLTFSTLTVSNMSPEDSSIYLCSAHRGVGTEAFFGQGTRLTVV.

This clone has a single count. The missing conserved phenylalanine or tryptophan at the end of this CDR3 makes a read error likely. The DNA is left out, because the CDR3 cannot be placed on it with certainty; the CDR3 is given as TCRdb lists it. The gene calls are TRBV28 and TRBJ2-7; the table's D call TRBD1 went unverified against the DNA. CDR1 and CDR2 from the germline V gene are MDHEN and SYDVKM. The CDR3 comprises 13 residues, both ends counted. CDR3 in amino acids: CASRIQAGDRPTL.

V usage is TRBV6-6 and J usage is TRBJ1-5; D not resolved. V was cut by 6 bases and J by 2 bases, with 11 bases left in between. Germline lookup yields CDR1 MNHNY and CDR2 SVGAGI (reference sequence). There are 14 residues in the CDR3. CDR3 in DNA: TGTGCCAGCAGAACCTACGAGGGCAATCAGCCCCAGCATTTT. Amino acids: CASRTYEGNQPQHF.

This clone appeared once. This chain joins TRBV5-4 and TRBJ1-6; TRBD1 matches at 7 bases. The J segment lost 9 bases and the V segment lost 4 bases, leaving 10 bases of the junction unmatched. Per germline, CDR1 SGHNT and CDR2 YYREEE (reference sequence). This CDR3 region has 15 residues. The CDR3 protein is CASSAAGTVTSPLHF. DNA for the CDR3: TGTGCCAGCAGCGCAGCCGGGACAGTCACTTCACCCCTCCACTTT.

This clone was counted once. V usage is TRBV7-2 and J usage is TRBJ2-4; TRBD1 matches 7 bases. V lost 4 bases to trimming and J lost 0 bases; unmatched junction nucleotides: 15. The germline V gene has CDR1 SGHTA and CDR2 FQGNSA. CDR3 length: 19 residues. The CDR3 here is CASSSKITGTALAKNIQYF. The CDR3, as DNA: TGTGCCAGCAGCTCCAAAATCACCGGGACAGCCTTAGCCAAAAACATTCAGTACTTC.

The rearrangement joins TRBV6-6 to TRBJ2-7; D unresolved. CDR1 is MNHNY, CDR2 SVGAGI, per germline (reference sequence). CDR3 length: 11 residues. The V end was cut by 5 bases, the J end by 7 bases, with 9 bases between. CDR3 residues: CASSPLEEQYF. CDR3 nucleotide sequence: TGTGCCAGCAGTCCGCTGGAGGAGCAGTACTTC.

V gene TRBV25-1 combines with J gene TRBJ1-6; D is unresolved. The V and J ends lost 4 bases and 10 bases respectively, with 14 bases between them. The CDR3 spans 14 residues. The germline V gene has CDR1 MGHDK and CDR2 SYGVNS. The CDR3 region has the DNA TGTGCCAGCAGTGGAGAAAACCGAGGATCACCCCTCCACTTT. Amino acid sequence: CASSGENRGSPLHF. The full variable domain, rest sourced from reference TRBV25-1 and TRBJ1-6, is EADIYQTPRYLVIGTGKKITLECSQTMGHDKMYWYQQDPGMELHLIHYSYGVNSTEKGDLSSESTVSRIRTEHFPLTLESARPSHTSQYLCASSGENRGSPLHFGNGTRLTVT.

The rearrangement links TRBV6-6 to TRBJ2-1; 9 bases map to TRBD1. Trimming removed 2 bases from V and 8 bases from J; junction bases left unmatched: 10. The CDR3 length is 16 residues. Germline loops: CDR1 MNHNY, CDR2 SVGAGI (reference sequence). CDR3 bases: TGTGCCAGCAGTTACCTATCGGGGACAGGGTACGATGAGCAGTTCTTC. Translation: CASSYLSGTGYDEQFF.

The rearrangement links TRBV7-2 to TRBJ2-1; 13 positions match TRBD2. CDR3 length: 17 residues. J gave up 12 bases and V 7 bases, and 18 bases lay outside the gene matches. Per germline, CDR1 SGHTA and CDR2 FQGNSA. The CDR3 is CASTPAGGTSGTFPQFF. CDR3 DNA sequence: TGTGCCAGCACCCCCGCCGGGGGGACTAGCGGGACCTTCCCGCAGTTCTTC.

The genes are TRBV14 and TRBJ2-1; 10 bases match TRBD1. The CDR3 spans 17 residues. J gave up 4 bases and V 1 base, and 7 bases lay outside the gene matches. The germline V gene encodes CDR1 SGHDN and CDR2 FVKESK. The DNA of the CDR3 is TGTGCCAGCAGCCAAGGGACTGGGACAGGGGCGTACAATGAGCAGTTCTTC. Translated: CASSQGTGTGAYNEQFF.

The genes are TRBV5-4 and TRBJ2-3; 7 nucleotides align to TRBD1. Germline V gene lookup returns CDR1 SGHNT and CDR2 YYREEE (reference sequence). CDR3 length: 14 residues. V was clipped by 3 bases and J by 4 bases; unmatched bases: 5. In DNA, the CDR3 is TGTGCCAGCAGCTATGACACAGGGGCAGATACGCAGTATTTT. This sequence encodes CASSYDTGADTQYF.

The chain combines TRBV28 with TRBJ2-7; 8 bases are shared with TRBD2. Germline lookup yields CDR1 MDHEN and CDR2 SYDVKM. Germline trimming cut 3 bases from V and 2 bases from J; bases unmatched to any gene: 6. The length of the CDR3 is 15 residues. Written as DNA, the CDR3 is TGTGCCAGCAGTTTCGAAACGGGAGGGGCCTACGAGCAGTACTTC. It translates to CASSFETGGAYEQYF.

Notes on this clone: One junction end disagrees with the germline gene, perhaps due to a read error. The rearrangement links TRBV7-9 to TRBJ1-1; TRBD1 agrees at 7 bases. Germline CDR1 SEHNR, CDR2 FQNEAQ (reference sequence). This CDR3 is built from 13 residues. CDR3 loop: CAGSSMRDSEAFF. In DNA form, the CDR3 reads TGTGCCGGCAGCTCTATGAGGGACAGTGAAGCTTTCTTT.

The rearrangement links TRBV2 to TRBJ2-2; TRBD2 is a possible D gene (5 bases). V lost 3 bases and J lost 10, with 9 bases in between. CDR1 SNHLY and CDR2 FYNNEI come from the germline V gene. This CDR3 contains 12 residues. The CDR3, as DNA: TGTGCCAGCAGTGATCCCCGGGAGGAGCTGTTTTTT. It yields the protein CASSDPREELFF.

The rearrangement uses TRBV30 and TRBJ2-7; TRBD2 matches 9 bases. Losses at the gene ends were 3 bases for V and 3 bases for J; bases not matched to a gene: 3. CDR3 length equals 13 residues. The germline CDR1 and CDR2 sequences are GTSNPN and SVGIG (reference sequence). CDR3 sequence reads: CAWSRLADYEQYF. CDR3 bases: TGTGCCTGGAGCCGACTAGCGGACTACGAGCAGTACTTC.

The chain has TRBV5-4 and TRBJ2-1; 9 bases align to TRBD2. This CDR3 region has 17 residues. Trimming cost V 2 bases and J 6 bases; bases outside gene matches: 12. Looked up from germline, CDR1 is SGHNT and CDR2 is YYREEE (reference sequence). Written as DNA, the CDR3 is TGTGCCAGCAGCTTTAGCCCCCGCTTAGCGGGAGTCAATGAGCAGTTCTTC. Residues: CASSFSPRLAGVNEQFF.